The next 25 T cell receptor beta chains were all read from a single sample in a study of blood T cell repertoires in COVID-19. Method: immunoSEQ multiplex PCR; TCRdb's copy keeps in-frame clones and lacks some. The sample lists some 49,000 clones; 85% were seen once. The sample comprised peripheral blood. The receptors derive from a human donor in a cohort sampled during active COVID-19.

The chain employs TRBV5-1 and TRBJ2-4; 8 nucleotides align to TRBD2. This CDR3 is built from 15 residues. The germline CDR1 and CDR2 sequences are SGHRS and YFSETQ. After removal of 3 bases from V and 7 bases from J, the junction contained 9 bases not matched to a gene. The CDR3 DNA sequence: TGCGCCAGCAGCTCCGTTAGCGGGGATGGGAACATTCAGTACTTC. This gives the protein CASSSVSGDGNIQYF.

The genes are TRBV20-1 and TRBJ1-1; D gene uncertain. This CDR3 contains 10 residues. Germline CDR1 DFQATT, CDR2 SNEGSKA (reference sequence). V was pared by 0 bases and J by 10 bases, with 6 bases between. Here the CDR3 DNA reads TGCAGTGCTAGAGAGGCGGTAGCTTTCTTT. Protein: CSAREAVAFF.

The chain carries TRBV28 and TRBJ1-2, with 7 positions matching TRBD1. Trimming removed 5 bases from V and 3 bases from J; junction bases left unmatched: 6. The germline V gene encodes CDR1 MDHEN and CDR2 SYDVKM. CDR3 size: 14 residues. This CDR3 is CASSQHGTDYGYTF. The DNA of the CDR3 is TGTGCCAGCAGTCAACACGGGACAGACTATGGCTACACCTTC.

This clone was observed once. V gene TRBV29-1 combines with J gene TRBJ2-3, with TRBD2 matching over 15 bases. The CDR3 is 17 residues long. Germline V gives CDR1 SQVTM, CDR2 ANQGSEA. V trimming: 6 bases; J trimming: 0 bases; junction bases outside the gene matches: 7. The CDR3 loop is CSVRGTSGRTSTDTQYF. The CDR3 region has the DNA TGCAGCGTGAGGGGGACTAGCGGGAGGACTAGCACAGATACGCAGTATTTT.

V is TRBV15 and J is TRBJ1-6; 9 positions match TRBD1. Germline V lookup: CDR1 LNHNV, CDR2 YYDKDF (reference sequence). With 3 bases clipped from V and 10 bases from J, the junction kept 4 bases outside the gene matches. The CDR3 is 14 residues long. CDR3: CATSSTGGGSPLHF. The CDR3 DNA is TGTGCCACCAGCAGTACAGGGGGCGGCTCACCCCTCCACTTT.

V gene TRBV24-1 combines with J gene TRBJ2-1; 9 positions agree with TRBD1. The V segment lost 6 bases and the J segment 9 bases; nucleotides outside the gene matches: 8. Germline V lookup: CDR1 KGHDR, CDR2 SFDVKD. The length of the CDR3 is 14 residues. CDR3 bases: TGTGCCACCAGTAGAGGACAGGGGTCGGCTGAGCAGTTCTTC. Translated: CATSRGQGSAEQFF.

The chain links TRBV27 to TRBJ1-3; no clear D. Trimming stripped 8 bases from V and 1 base from J, with 9 bases between. The CDR3 loop spans 13 amino acids. CDR1 and CDR2 (germline): MNHEY, SMNVEV (reference sequence). In DNA form, the CDR3 reads TGTGCCAGCCGGGGTTTTTCTGGAAACACCATATATTTT. This encodes CASRGFSGNTIYF.

The rearrangement uses TRBV28 and TRBJ2-7; D is perhaps TRBD2 (6 bases). Germline V lookup: CDR1 MDHEN, CDR2 SYDVKM. Trimming removed 3 bases from V and 3 bases from J, with 15 bases in between. The CDR3 runs to 15 residues. In DNA, the CDR3 is TGTGCCAGCAGTTTTATCCCGGGACTTAGCTACGAGCAGTACTTC. Its protein is CASSFIPGLSYEQYF.

This clone turned up a few times. The rearrangement links TRBV7-9 to TRBJ1-4; 7 bases fit TRBD1. The V and J ends lost 5 bases and 3 bases, in that order; junction bases with no gene match: 9. CDR3 length: 16 amino acids. In germline, CDR1 is SEHNR, CDR2 FQNEAQ (reference sequence). This CDR3 is CASSLGRGRANEKLFF. As DNA, the CDR3 is TGTGCCAGCAGCCTAGGAAGGGGGCGGGCTAATGAAAAACTGTTTTTT.

This clone was counted only a few times. The chain joins TRBV29-1 to TRBJ2-1; the match to TRBD2 covers 10 bases. CDR3 size: 15 residues. Trimming at V came to 8 bases and at J to 2 bases, leaving 9 bases not matched to a gene. The germline V gene encodes CDR1 SQVTM and CDR2 ANQGSEA. In DNA, the CDR3 is TGCAGCCCTCTAGGGACTAGCGCCGCCTACAATGAGCAGTTCTTC. It yields the protein CSPLGTSAAYNEQFF.

This chain connects TRBV2 to TRBJ1-1, with a possible D match to TRBD1 (6 bases). This CDR3 comprises 14 residues. The ends were cut back, 2 bases at V and 3 bases at J, with 10 bases in the middle. Germline CDR1 is SNHLY and CDR2 is FYNNEI. Here the CDR3 reads CASSEIGGDTEAFF. DNA for the CDR3: TGTGCCAGCAGTGAAATAGGGGGTGACACTGAAGCTTTCTTT.

The J gene is TRBJ2-5, the V gene TRBV24-1; TRBD2 might be the D (6 bases). The CDR3 consists of 15 residues. Trimming left V 5 bases short and J 2 bases short, with 14 bases between. Germline CDR1 and CDR2: KGHDR and SFDVKD. In DNA form, the CDR3 reads TGTGCCACCAGTGCCTTGGGTGGGGGGCAAGAGACCCAGTACTTC. Its protein product is CATSALGGGQETQYF.

This clone was observed a single time. The chain recombines TRBV9 with TRBJ1-5; tentatively, D is TRBD1 (6 bases). V shed 3 bases and J shed 2 bases, with 12 bases lying between them. This CDR3 has 15 amino acids. Germline assignment: CDR1 SGDLS and CDR2 YYNGEE. The CDR3 DNA reads TGTGCCAGCAGCGAACAGGGTTATGGCAATCAGCCCCAGCATTTT. Its protein product is CASSEQGYGNQPQHF.

The V gene is TRBV5-1, the J gene TRBJ2-5, with D perhaps TRBD1 (5 bases). Deletions cut 3 bases from V and 0 bases from J, with 12 bases between. Germline CDR1 and CDR2: SGHRS and YFSETQ. The CDR3 is 15 residues long. The CDR3 is CASSSQVTYQETQYF. CDR3 DNA: TGCGCCAGCAGCTCACAGGTCACGTACCAAGAGACCCAGTACTTC.

This chain joins TRBV5-5 and TRBJ2-3; D ambiguous. The CDR3 is 14 residues long. The germline V gene has CDR1 SGHKS and CDR2 YYEKEE (reference sequence). Deletions cut 4 bases from V and 2 bases from J, with 11 bases between. For the CDR3, the DNA is TGTGCCAGCAGCGTACACCTTTCCACAGATACGCAGTATTTT. This gives the protein CASSVHLSTDTQYF.

The V and J genes are TRBV7-8 and TRBJ2-7; possible D gene TRBD2, 5 bases. Looked up from germline, CDR1 is SGHVS and CDR2 is FQNEAQ. V lost 5 bases, J lost 5 bases, and 22 bases lay in between. The CDR3 is made up of 16 amino acids. The CDR3 sequence is CASSPARVRILDEQYF. The CDR3 DNA is TGTGCCAGCAGCCCAGCGAGGGTAAGAATCCTCGACGAGCAGTACTTC.

V and J are TRBV19 and TRBJ1-5; 8 nucleotides agree with TRBD1. The germline V gene has CDR1 LNHDA and CDR2 SQIVND (reference sequence). Trimming took 6 bases from V and 2 from J; bases not matched to a gene: 0. This CDR3 spans 13 amino acids. The CDR3 nucleotides read TGTGCCAGTAGGGGACAGGGCAATCAGCCCCAGCATTTT. This sequence encodes CASRGQGNQPQHF.

V gene TRBV18 combines with J gene TRBJ2-2; a weak D match, TRBD2 (5 bases). The CDR3 consists of 16 residues. Trimming took 2 bases from V and 1 from J, leaving 11 bases between them. Germline values: CDR1 KGHSH, CDR2 LQKENI. As DNA, the CDR3 is TGTGCCAGCTCACCAATCCGGGGTAAGAACACCGGGGAGCTGTTTTTT. Residues: CASSPIRGKNTGELFF.

The chain carries TRBV28 and TRBJ1-1, with D perhaps matching TRBD1 (6 bases). V lost 5 bases and J 1 base, leaving 11 bases between the germline ends. The CDR3 is 14 amino acids. CDR1 is MDHEN and CDR2 is SYDVKM in the germline V gene. The CDR3 here is CASSRTDQNTEAFF. The CDR3 nucleotides are TGTGCCAGCAGTAGGACAGACCAGAACACTGAAGCTTTCTTT.

This rearrangement joins TRBV12-3 or TRBV12-4 to TRBJ2-1; D gene uncertain. The CDR3 spans 13 residues. Trimming cost V 7 bases and J 5 bases, with 12 bases left between them. CDR3 nucleotide sequence: TGTGCCAGCACTTCACTTGCCGACAATGAGCAGTTCTTC. It encodes CASTSLADNEQFF.

This clone was detected a few times. The rearrangement joins TRBV29-1 to TRBJ2-7; 12 bases map to TRBD2. CDR1 is SQVTM and CDR2 is ANQGSEA in the germline V gene. V was clipped by 7 bases and J by 3 bases; unmatched bases: 13. This CDR3 has 16 residues. DNA for the CDR3: TGCAGCGCCAAGGGCCTAGCGGGAGGGTCCCGCTACGAGCAGTACTTC. Protein sequence: CSAKGLAGGSRYEQYF.

The V call is TRBV11-2, the J call TRBJ2-1, with 11 bases fitting TRBD2. With 4 bases clipped from V and 0 bases from J, the junction kept 11 bases outside the gene matches. Per germline, CDR1 SGHAT and CDR2 FQNNGV. This CDR3 region has 19 residues. The CDR3 nucleotides are TGTGCCAGCAGCTCGCCCAAGGGACTAGCGGAAACCTCCTACAATGAGCAGTTCTTC. Protein sequence: CASSSPKGLAETSYNEQFF.

This chain links TRBV27 with TRBJ2-1, with TRBD1 identical over 7 bases. V was clipped by 5 bases and J by 0 bases; unmatched bases: 4. The CDR3 has 15 residues. CDR1 is MNHEY, CDR2 SMNVEV, per germline (reference sequence). In DNA, the CDR3 is TGTGCCAGCAGTACAGGGGACCTCTCCTACAATGAGCAGTTCTTC. Encoded protein: CASSTGDLSYNEQFF.

The CDR3 is CASSYRSATINYGYTF. The CDR3 region has the DNA TGTGCCAGCAGTTACCGCTCGGCTACTATCAACTATGGCTACACCTTC. This chain links TRBV6-5 with TRBJ1-2; D is uncertain. The germline V gene has CDR1 MNHEY and CDR2 SVGAGI. The CDR3 contains 16 residues. V was shortened by 2 bases and J by 2 bases, with 15 bases between the two germline ends.

The chain combines TRBV5-5 with TRBJ2-1; tentatively, D is TRBD2 (6 bases). The CDR3 contains 16 residues. Trimming took off 3 bases at V and 0 bases at J, with 13 bases between the two ends. CDR1 is SGHKS, CDR2 YYEKEE, per germline (reference sequence). CDR3 loop: CASSSGVAVSYNEQFF. The CDR3 DNA reads TGTGCCAGCAGCTCGGGGGTAGCGGTCTCCTACAATGAGCAGTTCTTC.